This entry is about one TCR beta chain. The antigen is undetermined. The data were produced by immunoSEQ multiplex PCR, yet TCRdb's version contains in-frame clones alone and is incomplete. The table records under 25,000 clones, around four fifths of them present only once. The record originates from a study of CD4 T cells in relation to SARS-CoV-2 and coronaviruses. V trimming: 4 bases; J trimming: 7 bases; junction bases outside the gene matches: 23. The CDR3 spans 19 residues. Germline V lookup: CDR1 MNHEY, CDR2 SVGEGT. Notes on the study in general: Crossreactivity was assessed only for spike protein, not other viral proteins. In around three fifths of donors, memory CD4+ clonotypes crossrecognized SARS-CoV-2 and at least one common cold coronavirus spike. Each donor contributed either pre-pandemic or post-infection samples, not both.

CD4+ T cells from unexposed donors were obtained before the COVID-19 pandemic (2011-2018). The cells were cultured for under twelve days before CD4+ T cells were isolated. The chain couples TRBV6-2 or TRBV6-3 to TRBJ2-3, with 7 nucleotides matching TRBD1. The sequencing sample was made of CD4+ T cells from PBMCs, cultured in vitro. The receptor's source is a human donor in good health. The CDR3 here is CASSFHLGSGGDKVYTQYF. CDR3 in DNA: TGTGCCAGCAGTTTCCATCTTGGTTCAGGGGGAGATAAGGTTTATACGCAGTATTTT.